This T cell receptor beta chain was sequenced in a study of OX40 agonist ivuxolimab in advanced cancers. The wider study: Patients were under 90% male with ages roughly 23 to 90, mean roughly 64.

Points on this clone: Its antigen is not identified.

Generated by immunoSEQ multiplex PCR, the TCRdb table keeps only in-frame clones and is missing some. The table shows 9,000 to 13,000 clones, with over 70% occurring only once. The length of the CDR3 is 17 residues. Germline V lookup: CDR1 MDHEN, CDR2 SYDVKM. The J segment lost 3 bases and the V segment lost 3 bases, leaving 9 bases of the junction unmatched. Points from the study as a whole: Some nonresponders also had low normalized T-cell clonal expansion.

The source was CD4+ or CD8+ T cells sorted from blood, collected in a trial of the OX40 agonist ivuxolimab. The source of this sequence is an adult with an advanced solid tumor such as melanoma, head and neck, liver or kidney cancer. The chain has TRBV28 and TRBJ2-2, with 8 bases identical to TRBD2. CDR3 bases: TGTGCCAGCAGTTTTCCCCAAGCGGGAGTAGACACCGGGGAGCTGTTTTTT. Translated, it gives CASSFPQAGVDTGELFF.